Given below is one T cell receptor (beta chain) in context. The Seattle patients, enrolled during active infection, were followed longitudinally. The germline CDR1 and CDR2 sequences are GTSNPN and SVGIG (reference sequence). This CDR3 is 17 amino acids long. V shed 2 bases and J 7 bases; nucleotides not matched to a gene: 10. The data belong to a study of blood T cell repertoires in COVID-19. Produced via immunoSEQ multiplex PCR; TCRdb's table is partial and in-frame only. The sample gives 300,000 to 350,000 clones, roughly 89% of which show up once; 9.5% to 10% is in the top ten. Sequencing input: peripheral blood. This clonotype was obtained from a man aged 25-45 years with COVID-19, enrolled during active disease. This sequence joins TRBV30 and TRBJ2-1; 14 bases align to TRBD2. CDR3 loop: CAWSPSRLAGGVNEQFF. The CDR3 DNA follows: TGTGCCTGGAGTCCTTCACGACTAGCGGGAGGGGTAAATGAGCAGTTCTTC.